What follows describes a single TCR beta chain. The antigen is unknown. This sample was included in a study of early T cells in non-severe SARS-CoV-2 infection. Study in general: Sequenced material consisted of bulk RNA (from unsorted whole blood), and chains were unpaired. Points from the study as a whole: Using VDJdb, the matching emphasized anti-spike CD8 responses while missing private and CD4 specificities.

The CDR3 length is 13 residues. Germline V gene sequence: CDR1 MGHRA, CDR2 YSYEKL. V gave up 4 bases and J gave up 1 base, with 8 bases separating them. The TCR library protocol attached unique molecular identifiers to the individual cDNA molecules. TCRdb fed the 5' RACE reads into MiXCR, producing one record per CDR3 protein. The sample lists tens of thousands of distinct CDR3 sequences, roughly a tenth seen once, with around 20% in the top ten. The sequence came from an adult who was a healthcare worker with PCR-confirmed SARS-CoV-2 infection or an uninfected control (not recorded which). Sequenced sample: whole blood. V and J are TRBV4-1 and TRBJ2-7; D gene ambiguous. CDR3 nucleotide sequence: TGCGCCAGCAGCCCCGGACCTTCCTACGAGCAGTACTTC. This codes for CASSPGPSYEQYF.